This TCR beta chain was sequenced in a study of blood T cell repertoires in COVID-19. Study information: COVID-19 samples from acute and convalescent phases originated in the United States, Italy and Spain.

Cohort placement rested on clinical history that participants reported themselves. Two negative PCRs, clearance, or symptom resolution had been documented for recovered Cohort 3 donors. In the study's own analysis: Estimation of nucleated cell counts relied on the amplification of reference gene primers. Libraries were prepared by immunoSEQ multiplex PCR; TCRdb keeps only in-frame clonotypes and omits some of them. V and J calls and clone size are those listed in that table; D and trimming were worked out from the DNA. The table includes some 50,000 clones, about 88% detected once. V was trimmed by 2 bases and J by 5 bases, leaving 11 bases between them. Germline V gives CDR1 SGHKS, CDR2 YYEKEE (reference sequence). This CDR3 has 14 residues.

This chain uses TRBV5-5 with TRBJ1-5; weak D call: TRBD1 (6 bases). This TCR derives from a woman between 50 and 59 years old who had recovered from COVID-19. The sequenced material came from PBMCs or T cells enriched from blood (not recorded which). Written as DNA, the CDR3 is TGTGCCAGCAGCTTCGGTTCAGGGGATCAGCCCCAGCATTTT. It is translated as CASSFGSGDQPQHF.